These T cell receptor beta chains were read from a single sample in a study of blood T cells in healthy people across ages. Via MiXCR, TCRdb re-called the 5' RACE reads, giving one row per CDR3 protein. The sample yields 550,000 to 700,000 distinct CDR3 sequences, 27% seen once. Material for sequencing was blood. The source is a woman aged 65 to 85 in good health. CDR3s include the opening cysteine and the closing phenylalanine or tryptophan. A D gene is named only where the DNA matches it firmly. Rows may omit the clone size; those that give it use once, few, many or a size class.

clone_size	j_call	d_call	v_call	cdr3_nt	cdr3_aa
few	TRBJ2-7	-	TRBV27	TGTGCCAGCAGTAGCCGGAACGGCTACGAGCAGTACTTC	CASSSRNGYEQYF
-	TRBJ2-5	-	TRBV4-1	TGCGCCAGCAGGATCCCCCCCCGGGACAAAGAGACCCAGTACTTC	CASRIPPRDKETQYF
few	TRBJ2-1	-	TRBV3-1	TGTGCCAGCGGCCCAGGGTGGAATGAGCAGTTCTTC	CASGPGWNEQFF
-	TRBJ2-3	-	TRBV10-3	TGTGCCATCAGTGATTGGGGAGGATCACTGGATACGCAGTATTTT	CAISDWGGSLDTQYF
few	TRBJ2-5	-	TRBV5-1	TGCGCCAGCAGACCCGGGGCGTCTAGCATGGAGACCCAGTACTTC	CASRPGASSMETQYF
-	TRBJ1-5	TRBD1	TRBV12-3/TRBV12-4	TGTGCCAGCAGTTTGGGATGGGGGGACAGGACTCAGCCCCAGCATTTT	CASSLGWGDRTQPQHF
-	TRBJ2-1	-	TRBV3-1	TGTGCCAGCAGCCAAGTGAGGGGGTACAATGAGCAGTTCTTC	CASSQVRGYNEQFF
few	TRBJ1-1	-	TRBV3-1	TGTGCCAGCAGCCACGTGGGGCTTGGGAACACTGAAGCTTTCTTT	CASSHVGLGNTEAFF
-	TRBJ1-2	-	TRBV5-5	TGTGCCAGCAGCTTAGCAGGGGACTGTGGCTACACCTTC	CASSLAGDCGYTF
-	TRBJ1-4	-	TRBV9	TGTGCCAGCAGCGTCAAACAGGAGCGGAGTGAAAAACTGTTTTTT	CASSVKQERSEKLFF
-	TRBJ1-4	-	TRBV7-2	TGTGCCAGCAGCCCATCTGGCTCAAAAGAAAAACTGTTTTTT	CASSPSGSKEKLFF
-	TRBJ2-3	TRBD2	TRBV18	TGTGCCAGCTCACCAGTAGCGGGGGACGACACATTT	CASSPVAGDDTF
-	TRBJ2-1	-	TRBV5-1	TGCGCCAGCAGCTTTGGGGCTCTAGGAAATGAGCAGTTCTTC	CASSFGALGNEQFF
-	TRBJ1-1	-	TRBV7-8	TGTGCCAGCAGCTCACCTGGAGCGGATCGGAACACTGAAGCTTTCTTT	CASSSPGADRNTEAFF
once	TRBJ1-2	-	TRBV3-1	TGTGCCAGCAGCCAAAGGGTCAGTGGAGGCTACACCTTC	CASSQRVSGGYTF
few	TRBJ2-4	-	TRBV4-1	TGCGCCAGCAGCGGGGGTAAAAAGGTCGCCAAAAACATTCAGTACTTC	CASSGGKKVAKNIQYF
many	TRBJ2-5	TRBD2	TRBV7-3	TGTGCCAGCAGCGCCTTAGCGGGTTTACAAGAGACCCAGTACTTC	CASSALAGLQETQYF
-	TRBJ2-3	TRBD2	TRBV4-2	TGTGCCAGCAGCCAAGATCATAGCGGGGGGGTAAATGCGCAGTATTTT	CASSQDHSGGVNAQYF
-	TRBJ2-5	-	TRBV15	TGTGCCACCAGCAGAGACAGCAGCGAGACCCAGTACTTC	CATSRDSSETQYF
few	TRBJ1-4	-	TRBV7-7	TGTGCCAGCAGCTCCCGCCCAGATGAAAAACTGTTTTTT	CASSSRPDEKLFF
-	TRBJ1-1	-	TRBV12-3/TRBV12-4	TGTGCCAGCAGTTATTCGGTGGGGAGGATGTCTGAAGCTTTCTTT	CASSYSVGRMSEAFF
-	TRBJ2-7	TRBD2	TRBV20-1	TGCAGTGCTAGAGATTTGGAGGGAGGGAACGAGCAGTACTTC	CSARDLEGGNEQYF
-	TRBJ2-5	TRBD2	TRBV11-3	TGTGCCAGCAGCTCGGGACTAGCGGGGGAAGAGACCCAGTACTTC	CASSSGLAGEETQYF
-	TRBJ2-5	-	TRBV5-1	TGCGCCAGCAGCTTGGGCCTCGGGACCCCTAGAGAGACCCAGTACTTC	CASSLGLGTPRETQYF
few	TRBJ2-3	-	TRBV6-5	TGTGCCAGCAGTTTGTATGCTGGGGATACGCAGTATTTT	CASSLYAGDTQYF
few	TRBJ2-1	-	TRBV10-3	TGTGCCATCAGTCCCTCCTACAATGAGCAGTTCTTC	CAISPSYNEQFF
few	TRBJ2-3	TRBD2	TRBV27	TGTGCCAGCAGTCCGCGACTAGCGGGCCTAACAGATACGCAGTATTTT	CASSPRLAGLTDTQYF
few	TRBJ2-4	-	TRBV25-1	TGTGCCAGCAGTGAATCCCAAAACATTCAGTACTTC	CASSESQNIQYF
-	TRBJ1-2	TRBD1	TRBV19	TGTGCCAGTAGTACGCGGACAGGGGCGCCCACCTTCTATGGCTACACCTTC	CASSTRTGAPTFYGYTF
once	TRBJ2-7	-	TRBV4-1	TGCGCCAGCAGCCAAGCGCTCTCCTACTACGAGCAGTACTTC	CASSQALSYYEQYF
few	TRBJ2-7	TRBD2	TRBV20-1	TGCAGTGCTAGTTGGCTAGCGGGGGTCGAGCAGTACTTC	CSASWLAGVEQYF
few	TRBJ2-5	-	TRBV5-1	TGCGCCAGCAGCTGGGGGGATCTACAAGAGACCCAGTACTTC	CASSWGDLQETQYF
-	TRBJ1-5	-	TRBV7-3	TGTGCCAGCAGCATAGGACCAAATCAGCCCCAGCATTTT	CASSIGPNQPQHF
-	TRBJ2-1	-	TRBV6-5	TGTGCCAGCAACATGGGGCGTAGTGAGCAGTTCTTC	CASNMGRSEQFF
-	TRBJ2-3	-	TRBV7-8	TGTGCCAGCAGCCCCCCCTCCAGAGGCGGTCCTAATACGCAGTATTTT	CASSPPSRGGPNTQYF
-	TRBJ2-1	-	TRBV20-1	TGCAGTGCTAGGGGCAGCGACGACAATGAGCAGTTCTTC	CSARGSDDNEQFF
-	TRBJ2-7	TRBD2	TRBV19	TGTGCCAGTAGTATGGTGTCCAGCGGGAGGGGATTATACGAGCAGTACTTC	CASSMVSSGRGLYEQYF
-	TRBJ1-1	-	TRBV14	TGTGCCAGCAGCCAATTGAGGGATTCAGCTGAAGCTTTCTTT	CASSQLRDSAEAFF
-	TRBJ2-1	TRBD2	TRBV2	TGTGCCAGCACTGAACTAGCGGGGTACAATGAGCAGTTCTTC	CASTELAGYNEQFF